One TCR beta chain is described in this entry. Germline loops: CDR1 MNHEY, CDR2 SVGAGI. V lost 2 bases, J lost 6 bases, and 12 bases lay in between. The length of the CDR3 is 14 residues. These data come from a study of blood T cell repertoires in COVID-19. Produced via immunoSEQ multiplex PCR; TCRdb's table is partial and in-frame only. The data contain hundreds of thousands of clones, over 75% of them singletons. The TCR originated in a woman aged 40 to 50 with acute COVID-19. The chain employs TRBV6-5 and TRBJ2-3; perhaps TRBD2 as D (6 bases). Sample: PBMCs or T cells enriched from blood (not recorded which). The CDR3 spells CASSYGGISDTQYF. CDR3 bases: TGTGCCAGCAGTTACGGGGGGATATCCGATACGCAGTATTTT.